This TCR beta chain was observed in a study of metastatic and nonmetastatic thyroid tumors. From germline, CDR1 is SNHLY and CDR2 FYNNEI. The CDR3 sequence is 14 residues long. J was trimmed by 1 base and V by 8 bases; bases with no gene match: 4. By its share, this clone is medium-sized. Thyroid surgery had not been preceded by any treatment in any patient. As handled by the study authors: What underpinned the distant-metastasis classifier for papillary thyroid cancer was the set of CDR3 differences across clinicopathological groups. TCRdb reprocessed the PCR reads via MiXCR. TCRdb, not the original authors, processed these V and J calls. The sample has over 6,000 clones; just under 30% are singletons.

Sequencing input: tumor tissue. The TCR comes from a female donor with papillary thyroid cancer or a benign thyroid nodule (not recorded which). Some clones in this sample may be carry-over from other donors' samples. The rearrangement joins TRBV2 to TRBJ1-5; 8 bases agree with TRBD1. The CDR3 protein is CASSGGTSNQPQHF. CDR3 coding DNA: TGTGCCAGCTCAGGGGGCACAAGCAATCAGCCCCAGCATTTT.